This TCR beta chain was sequenced in a study of beta chain features in type 1 diabetes. Study information: Over all samples combined, about 99,000,000 sorted cells were examined.

The CDR3 is 14 amino acids. Trimming pared 5 bases from V and 5 bases from J, leaving 13 bases between. Study-level points and caveats: Among all four CD4+ subsets, Type 1 diabetes patients had TCRB CDR3s that were moderately but significantly shorter.

For this clone: What it binds is not known.

All of the isolated RNA was reverse transcribed, so expressed TCRB transcripts were sequenced. For naive, central memory and regulatory T cell samples, reads averaged around 3.5 million. Only in-frame clones appear in the TCRdb table, and some are missing; sequencing was by immunoSEQ multiplex PCR. The repertoire holds approximately 170,000 clones, with about 63% as singletons. The J gene is TRBJ2-1, the V gene TRBV23-1, with a weak D call TRBD1 (6 bases). TRBV23-1 falls under the ORF class, with uncertain function. Sample: naive CD4+ T cells from blood. This sequence originates from a man in his thirties or forties with type 1 diabetes. The CDR3 loop reads CASSKGRGNNEQFF. DNA for the CDR3: TGCGCCAGCAGTAAAGGCAGGGGAAACAATGAGCAGTTCTTC.